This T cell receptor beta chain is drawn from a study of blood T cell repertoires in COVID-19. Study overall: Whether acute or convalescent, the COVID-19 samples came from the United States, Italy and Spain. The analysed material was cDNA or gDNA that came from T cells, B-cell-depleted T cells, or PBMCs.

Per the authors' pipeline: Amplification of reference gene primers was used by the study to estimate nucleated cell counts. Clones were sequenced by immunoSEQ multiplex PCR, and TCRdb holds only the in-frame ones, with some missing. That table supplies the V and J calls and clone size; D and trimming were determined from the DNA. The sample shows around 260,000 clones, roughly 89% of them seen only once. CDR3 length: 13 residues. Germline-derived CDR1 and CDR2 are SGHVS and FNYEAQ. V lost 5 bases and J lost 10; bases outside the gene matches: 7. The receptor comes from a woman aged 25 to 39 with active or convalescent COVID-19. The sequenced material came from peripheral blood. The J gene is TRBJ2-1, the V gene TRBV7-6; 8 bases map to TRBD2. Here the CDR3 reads CASSPGGGQEQFF. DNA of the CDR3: TGTGCCAGCAGCCCGGGGGGGGGTCAGGAGCAGTTCTTC.